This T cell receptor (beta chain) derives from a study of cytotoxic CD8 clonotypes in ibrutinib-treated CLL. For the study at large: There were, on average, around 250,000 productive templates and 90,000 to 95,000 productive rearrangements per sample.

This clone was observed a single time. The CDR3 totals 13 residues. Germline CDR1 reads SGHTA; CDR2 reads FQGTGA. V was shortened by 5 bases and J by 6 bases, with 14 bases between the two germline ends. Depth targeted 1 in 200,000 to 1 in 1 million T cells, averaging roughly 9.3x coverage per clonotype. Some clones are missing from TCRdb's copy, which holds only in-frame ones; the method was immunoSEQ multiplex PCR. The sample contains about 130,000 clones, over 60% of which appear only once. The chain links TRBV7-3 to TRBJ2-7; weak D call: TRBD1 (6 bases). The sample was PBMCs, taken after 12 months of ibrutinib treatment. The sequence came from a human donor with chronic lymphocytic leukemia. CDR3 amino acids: CASSPPNRAEQYF. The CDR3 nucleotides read TGTGCCAGCAGCCCCCCGAACAGGGCCGAGCAGTACTTC.